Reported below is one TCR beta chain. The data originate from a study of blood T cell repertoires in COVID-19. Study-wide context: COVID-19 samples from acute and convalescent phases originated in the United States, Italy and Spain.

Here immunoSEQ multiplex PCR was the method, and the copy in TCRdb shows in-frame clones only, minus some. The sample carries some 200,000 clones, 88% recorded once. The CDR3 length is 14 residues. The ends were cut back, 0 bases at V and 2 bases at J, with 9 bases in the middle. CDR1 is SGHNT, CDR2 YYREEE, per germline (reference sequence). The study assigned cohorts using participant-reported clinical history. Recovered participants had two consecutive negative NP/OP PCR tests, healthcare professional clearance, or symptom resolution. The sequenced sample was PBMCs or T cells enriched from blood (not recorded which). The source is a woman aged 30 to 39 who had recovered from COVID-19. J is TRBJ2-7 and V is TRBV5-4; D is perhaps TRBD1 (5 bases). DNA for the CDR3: TGTGCCAGCAGCTTGGACCAGGGTACCTACGAGCAGTACTTC. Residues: CASSLDQGTYEQYF. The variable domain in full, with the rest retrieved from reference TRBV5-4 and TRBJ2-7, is ETGVTQSPTHLIKTRGQQVTLRCSSQSGHNTVSWYQQALGQGPQFIFQYYREEENGRGNFPPRFSGLQFPNYSSELNVNALELDDSALYLCASSLDQGTYEQYFGPGTRLTVT.